The 14 T cell receptor beta chains listed next were all sequenced from one sample in a study of T-cell memory formation after mild COVID-19. MiXCR, run by TCRdb on the 5' RACE reads, gives a single entry per CDR3 protein. The sample contains some 450,000 distinct CDR3 sequences, roughly 17% of which appear only once. The sample comprised PBMCs or a T cell subset sorted from them (not recorded which). Receptors originate from a man younger than 35 who had mild COVID-19 (a few samples of this study predate the infection). Cell type and time point are not known.

The sample holds a few counts of this clonotype. The chain combines TRBV6-5 with TRBJ2-7; unclear D gene. V was clipped by 0 bases and J by 8 bases, with 11 bases between them. CDR1 MNHEY and CDR2 SVGAGI come from the germline V gene. The CDR3 covers 13 residues. The CDR3 spells CASSYSSRAQQYF. Written as DNA, the CDR3 is TGTGCCAGCAGTTACTCGAGCCGGGCCCAGCAGTACTTC.

This clonotype was counted a few times. This rearrangement joins TRBV5-1 to TRBJ2-3; a possible D gene is TRBD2 (6 bases). The CDR3 length is 15 residues. V gave up 1 base and J gave up 1 base, with 10 bases separating them. CDR1 SGHRS and CDR2 YFSETQ come from the germline V gene. CDR3 in amino acids: CASSLLSGGTDTQYF. The CDR3 nucleotides are TGCGCCAGCAGCTTGCTGTCGGGAGGCACAGATACGCAGTATTTT.

This clonotype was observed a few times. The genes are TRBV5-6 and TRBJ2-1; no clear D. In germline, CDR1 is SGHDT, CDR2 YYEEEE. The CDR3 has 17 amino acids. V lost 0 bases and J 8 bases, leaving 21 bases between the germline ends. This chain's CDR3 is CASSLALVVLGFDEQFF. CDR3 sequence (DNA): TGTGCCAGCAGCTTGGCCCTAGTGGTCCTGGGTTTCGATGAGCAGTTCTTC.

This clonotype was picked up a small number of times. This sequence joins TRBV24-1 and TRBJ2-5; 7 bases fit TRBD1. The CDR3 sequence is 14 residues long. Germline CDR1 and CDR2: KGHDR and SFDVKD. The ends lost 5 bases at V and 4 bases at J; junction bases unmatched: 6. The CDR3 region has the DNA TGTGCCACCAGTGGAAAGGGGGCAGGAGAGACCCAGTACTTC. Its translation: CATSGKGAGETQYF.

In its sample, this clonotype was seen a few times. The chain uses TRBV7-2 and TRBJ1-1, with D tentatively TRBD1 (6 bases). Germline CDR1 SGHTA, CDR2 FQGNSA. The CDR3 extends over 12 amino acids. V was trimmed by 3 bases and J by 7 bases, leaving 9 bases between them. Here the CDR3 DNA reads TGTGCCAGCAGCTTGACAGGCTATGAAGCTTTCTTT. This sequence encodes CASSLTGYEAFF.

The chain combines TRBV5-1 with TRBJ1-1, with TRBD1 matching 10 bases. The germline V gene encodes CDR1 SGHRS and CDR2 YFSETQ. This CDR3 region has 14 residues. Germline trimming cut 1 base from V and 5 bases from J; bases unmatched to any gene: 2. CDR3 residues: CASSLRQGATEAFF. DNA of the CDR3: TGCGCCAGCAGCTTGAGACAGGGGGCGACTGAAGCTTTCTTT.

Many counts were recorded for this clonotype. V and J are TRBV3-1 and TRBJ2-1; no clear D. Trimming left V 0 bases short and J 0 bases short, with 15 bases between. This CDR3 comprises 18 residues. Germline assignment: CDR1 LGHDT and CDR2 YNNKEL (reference sequence). In DNA form, the CDR3 reads TGTGCCAGCAGCCAAGATCCACTGGATCGGCTCTCCTACAATGAGCAGTTCTTC. Translating it yields CASSQDPLDRLSYNEQFF.

The chain links TRBV6-5 to TRBJ2-3; D gene unclear. This CDR3 is built from 15 residues. Trimming removed 2 bases at V and 2 bases at J, with 11 bases between. The germline V gene has CDR1 MNHEY and CDR2 SVGAGI. Written as DNA, the CDR3 is TGTGCCAGCAGTTACGGAATACACCACACAGATACGCAGTATTTT. Its protein product is CASSYGIHHTDTQYF.

The V and J genes are TRBV10-2 and TRBJ1-2, with 8 bases matching TRBD1. Germline CDR1 reads WSHSY; CDR2 reads SAAADI. CDR3 size: 14 residues. J gave up 2 bases and V 4 bases, and 3 bases lay outside the gene matches. The CDR3 DNA reads as TGCGCCAGCAGTGGACAGGGGAGCAACTATGGCTACACCTTC. It is translated as CASSGQGSNYGYTF.

V gene TRBV12-3 or TRBV12-4 combines with J gene TRBJ2-6; 8 bases line up with TRBD1. The CDR3 extends over 21 amino acids. V lost 5 bases to trimming and J lost 2 bases; unmatched junction nucleotides: 20. CDR3 amino acids: CASSLDPLLGQEYPGANVLTF. CDR3 DNA sequence: TGTGCCAGCAGTCTCGATCCTCTCTTGGGACAGGAGTACCCTGGGGCCAACGTCCTGACTTTC.

This clonotype was found a few times. The chain carries TRBV5-1 and TRBJ2-1; TRBD2 might be the D (5 bases). This CDR3 contains 15 residues. Looked up from germline, CDR1 is SGHRS and CDR2 is YFSETQ. Trimming cost V 0 bases and J 6 bases, with 13 bases left between them. The CDR3 spells CASSLGLAIGNEQFF. The CDR3 DNA sequence: TGCGCCAGCAGCTTGGGGCTAGCTATCGGCAATGAGCAGTTCTTC.

This clonotype came up a few times. The chain employs TRBV29-1 and TRBJ2-4, with D possibly matching TRBD2 (5 bases). Germline values: CDR1 SQVTM, CDR2 ANQGSEA. Trimming left V 4 bases short and J 0 bases short, with 10 bases between. This CDR3 contains 14 residues. In nucleotides, the CDR3 is TGCAGCGTTGCCACGGGGTTAGCCAAAAACATTCAGTACTTC. Translated, it gives CSVATGLAKNIQYF.

V is TRBV11-2 and J is TRBJ1-1; maybe TRBD1 (6 bases). The length of the CDR3 is 13 residues. Trimming stripped 6 bases from V and 7 bases from J, with 15 bases between. Germline V gene sequence: CDR1 SGHAT, CDR2 FQNNGV. CDR3 nucleotide sequence: TGTGCCAGCAGAAAGGCGGGGGCGGATGAAGCTTTCTTT. Amino acids: CASRKAGADEAFF.

The CDR3 region has the DNA TGTGCCAGCAGCCCAATGGGGCTAGCGGGGGAATACGAGCAGTACGTC. The encoded protein is CASSPMGLAGEYEQYV. The chain couples TRBV7-2 to TRBJ2-7; 10 positions agree with TRBD2. The CDR3 consists of 16 residues. Germline loops: CDR1 SGHTA, CDR2 FQGNSA. The ends lost 5 bases at V and 4 bases at J; junction bases unmatched: 11.